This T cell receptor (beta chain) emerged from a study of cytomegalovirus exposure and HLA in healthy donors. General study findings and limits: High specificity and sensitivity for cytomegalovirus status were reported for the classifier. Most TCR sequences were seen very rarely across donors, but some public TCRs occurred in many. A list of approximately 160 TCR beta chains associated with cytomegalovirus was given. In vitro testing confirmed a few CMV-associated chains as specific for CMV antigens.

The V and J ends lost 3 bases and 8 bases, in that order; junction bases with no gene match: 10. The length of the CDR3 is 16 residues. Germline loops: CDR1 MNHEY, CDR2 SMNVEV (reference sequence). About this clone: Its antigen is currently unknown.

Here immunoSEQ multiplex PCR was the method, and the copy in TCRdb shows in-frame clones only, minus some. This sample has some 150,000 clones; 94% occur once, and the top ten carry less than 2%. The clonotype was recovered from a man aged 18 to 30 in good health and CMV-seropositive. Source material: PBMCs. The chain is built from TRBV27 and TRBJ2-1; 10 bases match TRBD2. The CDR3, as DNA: TGTGCCAGCAGTTTGTCGCCTAGCGGGAGTGGCCATGAGCAGTTCTTC. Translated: CASSLSPSGSGHEQFF.